This T cell receptor (beta chain) was recovered during a study of blood T cell repertoires in COVID-19. At the level of the study: Samples taken during acute and convalescent COVID-19 were collected in the United States, Italy and Spain.

The CDR3 is made up of 15 amino acids. V lost 3 bases to trimming and J lost 2 bases, with 12 bases between them. Germline CDR1 reads KGHSH; CDR2 reads LQKENI. Per the study methods: Using reference gene primer amplification, nucleated cell counts were estimated. Method: immunoSEQ multiplex PCR; TCRdb's copy keeps in-frame clones and lacks some. V, J and clone size were drawn from that table, and D and trimming were deduced from the DNA. The sample has about 140,000 clones, about nine tenths seen once. Residents of about two dozen US areas, aged about 18 to 89 years, made up the participants. Clinical history reported by participants formed the basis on which cohorts were assigned.

The sequence came from a middle-aged man who had recovered from COVID-19. The specimen sequenced was PBMCs or T cells enriched from blood (not recorded which). The chain uses TRBV18 and TRBJ2-3, with D possibly matching TRBD2 (6 bases). This chain's CDR3 is CASSPGWEATDTQYF. Written as DNA, the CDR3 is TGTGCCAGCTCACCGGGGTGGGAGGCCACAGATACGCAGTATTTT.